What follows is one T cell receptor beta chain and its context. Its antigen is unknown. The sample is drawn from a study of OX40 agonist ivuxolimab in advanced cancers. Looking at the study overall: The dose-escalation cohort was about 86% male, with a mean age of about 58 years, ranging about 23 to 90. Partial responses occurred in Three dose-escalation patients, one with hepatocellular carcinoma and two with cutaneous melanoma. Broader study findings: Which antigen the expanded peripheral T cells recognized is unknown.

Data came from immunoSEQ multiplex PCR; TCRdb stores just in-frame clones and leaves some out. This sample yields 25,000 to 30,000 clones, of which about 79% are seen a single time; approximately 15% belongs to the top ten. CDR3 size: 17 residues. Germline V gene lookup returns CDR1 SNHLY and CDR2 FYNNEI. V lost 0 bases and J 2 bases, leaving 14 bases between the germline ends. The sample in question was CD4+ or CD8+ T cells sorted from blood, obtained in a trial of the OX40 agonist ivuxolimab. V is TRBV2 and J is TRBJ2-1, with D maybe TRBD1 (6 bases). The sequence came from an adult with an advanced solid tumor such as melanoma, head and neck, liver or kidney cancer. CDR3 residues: CASSEARGGSTYNEQFF. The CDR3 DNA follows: TGTGCCAGCAGTGAAGCGCGTGGGGGCAGTACCTACAATGAGCAGTTCTTC.